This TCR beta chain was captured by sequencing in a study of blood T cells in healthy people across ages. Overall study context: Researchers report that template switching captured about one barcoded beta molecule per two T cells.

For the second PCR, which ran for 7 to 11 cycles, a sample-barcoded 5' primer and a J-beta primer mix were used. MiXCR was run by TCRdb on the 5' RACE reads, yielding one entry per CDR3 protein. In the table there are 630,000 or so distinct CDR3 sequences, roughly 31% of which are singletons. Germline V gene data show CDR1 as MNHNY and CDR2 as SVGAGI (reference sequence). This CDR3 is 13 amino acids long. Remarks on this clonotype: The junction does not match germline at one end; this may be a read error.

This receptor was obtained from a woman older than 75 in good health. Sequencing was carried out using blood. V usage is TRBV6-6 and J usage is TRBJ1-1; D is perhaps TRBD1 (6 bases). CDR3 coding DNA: TGTGCCAGCAGTTACAGGGGGAGCACTGAAACTTTCTTT. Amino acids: CASSYRGSTETFF.